The 3 T cell receptor beta chains reported below all come from one sample, sequenced in a study of blood T cell repertoires in COVID-19. The repertoire was sequenced with immunoSEQ multiplex PCR; TCRdb's copy has only in-frame clones and lacks some. The sample lists around 220,000 clones; 70% to 90% were seen once. The sequenced sample was peripheral blood. These receptors were collected from a woman aged 45-60 years with acute or convalescent COVID-19.

V and J are TRBV9 and TRBJ2-7; 7 positions agree with TRBD1. Germline V gene lookup returns CDR1 SGDLS and CDR2 YYNGEE. V lost 3 bases to trimming and J lost 2 bases; unmatched junction nucleotides: 8. The CDR3 contains 15 residues. CDR3 in DNA: TGTGCCAGCAGCGCCAGGACAGGCTCACCCTACGAGCAGTACTTC. Protein: CASSARTGSPYEQYF. Complete variable domain (other parts from reference TRBV9 and TRBJ2-7): DSGVTQTPKHLITATGQRVTLRCSPRSGDLSVYWYQQSLDQGLQFLIQYYNGEERAKGNILERFSAQQFPDLHSELNLSSLELGDSALYFCASSARTGSPYEQYFGPGTRLTVT.

This chain uses TRBV3-1 (or the pseudogene TRBV3-2) with TRBJ1-2; D gene ambiguous. Germline values: CDR1 LGHDT, CDR2 YNNKEL (reference sequence). The CDR3 covers 15 residues. Trimming removed 4 bases at V and 1 base at J, with 13 bases between. CDR3 nucleotide sequence: TGTGCCAGCAGCCGAGACCCGGGGAATAACTATGGCTACACCTTC. It is translated as CASSRDPGNNYGYTF.

This clone was seen once. The chain employs TRBV7-2 and TRBJ2-7; 8 nucleotides agree with TRBD1. The CDR3 sequence is 17 residues long. CDR1 and CDR2 from the germline V gene are SGHTA and FQGNSA. The V segment lost 0 bases and the J segment 3 bases; nucleotides outside the gene matches: 10. The CDR3 region has the DNA TGTGCCAGCAGCTTAGCGTTGAGTACAGGGGGTGGCTACGAGCAGTACTTC. This gives the protein CASSLALSTGGGYEQYF.